Detailed here is one T cell receptor (beta chain). TCRdb reprocessed the 5' RACE reads with MiXCR, giving one entry per CDR3 protein. The sample shows approximately 240,000 distinct CDR3 sequences, roughly a quarter of them seen only once. The data belong to a study of CD8 T cells in ankylosing spondylitis. The CDR3 covers 15 residues. V was cut by 8 bases and J by 4 bases, with 17 bases left in between. The material sequenced was blood, either unsorted or a sorted T cell fraction (not recorded which). The clonotype originates from a male donor with ankylosing spondylitis or in good health (not recorded which). The V gene is TRBV12-3 or TRBV12-4, the J gene TRBJ2-2, with TRBD1 as a possible D gene (6 bases). CDR3 coding DNA: TGTGCCAGCGGCCCATCGGACAGTGGCACCGGGGAGCTGTTTTTT. Amino acids: CASGPSDSGTGELFF.